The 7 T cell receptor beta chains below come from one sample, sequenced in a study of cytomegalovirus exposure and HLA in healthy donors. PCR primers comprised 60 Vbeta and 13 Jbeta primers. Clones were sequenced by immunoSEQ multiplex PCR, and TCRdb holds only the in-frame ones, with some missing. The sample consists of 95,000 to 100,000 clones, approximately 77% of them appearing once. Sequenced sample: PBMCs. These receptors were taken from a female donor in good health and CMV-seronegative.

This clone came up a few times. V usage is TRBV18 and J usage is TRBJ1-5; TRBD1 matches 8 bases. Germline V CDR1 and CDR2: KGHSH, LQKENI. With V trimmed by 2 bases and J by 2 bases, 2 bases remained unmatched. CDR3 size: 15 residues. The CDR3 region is CASSPMGQGNQPQHF. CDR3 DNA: TGTGCCAGCTCACCAATGGGACAGGGCAATCAGCCCCAGCATTTT.

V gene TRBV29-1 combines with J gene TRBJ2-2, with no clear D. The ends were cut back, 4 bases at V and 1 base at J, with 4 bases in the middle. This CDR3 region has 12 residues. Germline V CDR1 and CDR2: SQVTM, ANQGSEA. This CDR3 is CSVGQNTGELFF. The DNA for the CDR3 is TGCAGCGTTGGACAGAACACCGGGGAGCTGTTTTTT.

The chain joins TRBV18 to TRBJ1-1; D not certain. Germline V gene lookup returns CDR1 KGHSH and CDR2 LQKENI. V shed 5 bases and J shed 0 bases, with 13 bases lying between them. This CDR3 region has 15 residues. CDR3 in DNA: TGTGCCAGCTCAGTGCAGATCCTTATGAACACTGAAGCTTTCTTT. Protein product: CASSVQILMNTEAFF.

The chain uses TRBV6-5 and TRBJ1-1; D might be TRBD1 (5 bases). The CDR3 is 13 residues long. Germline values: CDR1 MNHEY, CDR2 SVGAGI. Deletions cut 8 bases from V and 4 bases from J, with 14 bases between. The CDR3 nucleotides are TGTGCCAGCCTTGGGGGAGGGATCACTGAAGCTTTCTTT. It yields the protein CASLGGGITEAFF.

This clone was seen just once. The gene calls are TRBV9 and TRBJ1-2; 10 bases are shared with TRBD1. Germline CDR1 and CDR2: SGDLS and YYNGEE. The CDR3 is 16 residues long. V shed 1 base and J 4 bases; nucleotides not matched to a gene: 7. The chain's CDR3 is CASSVTPGQGRYGYTF. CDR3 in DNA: TGTGCCAGCAGCGTAACACCGGGACAGGGGCGCTATGGCTACACCTTC.

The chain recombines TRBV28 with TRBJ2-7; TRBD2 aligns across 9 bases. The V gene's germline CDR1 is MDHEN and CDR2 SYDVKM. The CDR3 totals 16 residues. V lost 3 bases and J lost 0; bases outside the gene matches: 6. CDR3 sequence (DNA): TGTGCCAGCAGTTTCCCACTAGCGGGTTTCTCCTACGAGCAGTACTTC. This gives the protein CASSFPLAGFSYEQYF.

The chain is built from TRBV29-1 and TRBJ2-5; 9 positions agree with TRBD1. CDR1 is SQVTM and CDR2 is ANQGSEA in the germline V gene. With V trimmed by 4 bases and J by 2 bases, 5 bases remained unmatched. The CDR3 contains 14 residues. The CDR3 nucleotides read TGCAGCGTTGGAAGGGACAGGGTTCAAGAGACCCAGTACTTC. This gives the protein CSVGRDRVQETQYF.